These T cell receptor beta chains were read from a single sample in a study of cytomegalovirus exposure and HLA in healthy donors. Libraries were prepared by immunoSEQ multiplex PCR; TCRdb keeps only in-frame clonotypes and omits some of them. Altogether some 200,000 clones are present, roughly 10% being singletons, with the ten largest covering approximately 1.4%. What was sequenced was PBMCs. Receptors were obtained from a woman aged 25 to 39 in good health and CMV-seropositive. Each CDR3 is given with its conserved first and last residue. A D gene is named only where the DNA matches it firmly. Size is stated for part of the rows, as once, few or many counts, or as a class when the clone is expanded.

J: TRBJ2-7
size: -
V: TRBV7-9
length: 14
D: TRBD2
CDR3: CASTLAGGTYEQYF
DNA: TGTGCCAGCACCTTAGCGGGGGGAACCTACGAGCAGTACTTC

J: TRBJ1-4
size: few
V: TRBV7-2
length: 15
D: TRBD1
CDR3: CASSLADGTAAELFF
DNA: TGTGCCAGCAGCTTAGCGGACGGGACAGCAGCGGAACTGTTTTTT

J: TRBJ1-2
size: few
V: TRBV6-6
length: 13
D: TRBD1
CDR3: CASSTGTVYGYTF
DNA: TGTGCCAGCAGTACCGGGACAGTATATGGCTACACCTTC

J: TRBJ1-1
size: few
V: TRBV6-5
length: 16
D: -
CDR3: CASSSQAQTGNTEAFF
DNA: TGTGCCAGCAGTTCCCAGGCCCAAACAGGGAACACTGAAGCTTTCTTT

J: TRBJ1-2
size: few
V: TRBV4-1
length: 19
D: TRBD1
CDR3: CASSQDRELAGGGFYGYTF
DNA: TGCGCCAGCAGCCAAGATCGGGAGCTGGCAGGGGGAGGTTTTTATGGCTACACCTTC

J: TRBJ1-6
size: -
V: TRBV5-1
length: 14
D: -
CDR3: CASSLGTHNSPLHF
DNA: TGCGCCAGCAGCTTGGGGACACATAATTCACCCCTCCACTTT

J: TRBJ2-7
size: few
V: TRBV6-5
length: 14
D: TRBD2
CDR3: CASSPFGGVGEQYF
DNA: TGTGCCAGCAGCCCATTTGGGGGGGTCGGCGAGCAGTACTTC

J: TRBJ2-7
size: -
V: TRBV9
length: 15
D: TRBD1
CDR3: CASSARDRGLLEQYF
DNA: TGTGCCAGCAGCGCCCGGGACAGGGGCCTTCTGGAGCAGTACTTC

J: TRBJ1-5
size: few
V: TRBV7-2
length: 14
D: TRBD1
CDR3: CASSYADGTGDLHF
DNA: TGTGCCAGCAGCTACGCCGATGGGACAGGCGATCTGCATTTT

J: TRBJ1-2
size: -
V: TRBV4-1
length: 16
D: TRBD1
CDR3: CASSQAGGRRDYGYTF
DNA: TGCGCCAGCAGCCAAGCAGGGGGGCGGAGGGACTATGGCTACACCTTC

J: TRBJ1-5
size: -
V: TRBV11-2
length: 14
D: -
CDR3: CASSLDPLQEPQHF
DNA: TGTGCCAGCAGCTTAGACCCCCTGCAGGAGCCCCAGCATTTT

J: TRBJ2-1
size: few
V: TRBV19
length: 17
D: TRBD2
CDR3: CASSTGLAGSSYNEQFF
DNA: TGTGCCAGTAGTACCGGGTTAGCGGGAAGCTCCTACAATGAGCAGTTCTTC

J: TRBJ2-2
size: few
V: TRBV11-2
length: 16
D: TRBD2
CDR3: CASTRHREVGTGELFF
DNA: TGTGCCAGCACCCGACACCGGGAGGTCGGCACCGGGGAGCTGTTTTTT

J: TRBJ1-1
size: few
V: TRBV6-1
length: 15
D: -
CDR3: CASSEWGRANTEAFF
DNA: TGTGCCAGCAGTGAATGGGGCAGGGCGAACACTGAAGCTTTCTTT

J: TRBJ1-2
size: few
V: TRBV11-2
length: 15
D: -
CDR3: CASSLFPSTNYGYTF
DNA: TGTGCCAGCAGCTTATTTCCATCCACTAACTATGGCTACACCTTC

J: TRBJ2-1
size: -
V: TRBV19
length: 11
D: -
CDR3: CASSIGILGFF
DNA: TGTGCCAGTAGTATAGGCATCCTAGGGTTCTTC

J: TRBJ2-7
size: -
V: TRBV6-5
length: 15
D: -
CDR3: CASSFRESIWYEQYF
DNA: TGTGCCAGCAGTTTCCGGGAGAGTATATGGTACGAGCAGTACTTC

J: TRBJ2-7
size: -
V: TRBV5-1
length: 15
D: TRBD1
CDR3: CASRPPGTGLDEQYF
DNA: TGCGCCAGCAGGCCCCCCGGGACAGGGCTGGACGAGCAGTACTTC

J: TRBJ2-7
size: few
V: TRBV7-9
length: 14
D: -
CDR3: CASSPRQSVYEQYF
DNA: TGTGCCAGCAGCCCGCGGCAGTCTGTCTACGAGCAGTACTTC

J: TRBJ2-5
size: -
V: TRBV27
length: 15
D: TRBD1
CDR3: CASSLDRGSWETQYF
DNA: TGTGCCAGCAGTTTGGACAGGGGTTCGTGGGAGACCCAGTACTTC

J: TRBJ1-1
size: -
V: TRBV5-8
length: 12
D: -
CDR3: CASNQGYTEAFF
DNA: TGTGCCAGCAATCAGGGGTACACTGAAGCTTTCTTT

J: TRBJ2-7
size: few
V: TRBV6-5
length: 13
D: -
CDR3: CASSRSNRGEQYF
DNA: TGTGCCAGCAGTCGCTCTAATAGGGGCGAGCAGTACTTC

J: TRBJ2-7
size: few
V: TRBV7-9
length: 14
D: -
CDR3: CASSHRERSYEQYF
DNA: TGTGCCAGCAGCCACCGGGAAAGGTCCTACGAGCAGTACTTC

J: TRBJ2-6
size: -
V: TRBV6-5
length: 14
D: -
CDR3: CASRGGSGANVLTF
DNA: TGTGCCAGCAGGGGAGGATCAGGGGCCAACGTCCTGACTTTC

J: TRBJ2-7
size: -
V: TRBV2
length: 15
D: TRBD1
CDR3: CASSDEGQGEYEQYF
DNA: TGTGCCAGCAGTGATGAAGGACAGGGAGAATACGAGCAGTACTTC

J: TRBJ1-1
size: few
V: TRBV7-2
length: 12
D: -
CDR3: CASSSRLPEAFF
DNA: TGTGCCAGCAGCTCACGACTGCCTGAAGCTTTCTTT

J: TRBJ1-2
size: few
V: TRBV7-8
length: 13
D: TRBD1
CDR3: CASSPRTGYGYTF
DNA: TGTGCCAGCAGCCCCCGGACAGGCTATGGCTACACCTTC

J: TRBJ1-2
size: -
V: TRBV7-9
length: 12
D: -
CDR3: CASKIGNYGYTF
DNA: TGTGCCAGCAAAATCGGGAACTATGGCTACACCTTC

J: TRBJ1-1
size: few
V: TRBV6-5
length: 15
D: -
CDR3: CASSYSRQSNTEAFF
DNA: TGTGCCAGCAGTTACTCGCGACAGTCGAACACTGAAGCTTTCTTT

J: TRBJ1-1
size: few
V: TRBV29-1
length: 15
D: -
CDR3: CSVEDQGHGNTEAFF
DNA: TGCAGCGTTGAAGATCAGGGACATGGGAACACTGAAGCTTTCTTT

J: TRBJ1-1
size: -
V: TRBV30
length: 13
D: -
CDR3: CAWSVLFENEAFF
DNA: TGTGCCTGGAGTGTATTGTTTGAGAATGAAGCTTTCTTT

J: TRBJ1-2
size: -
V: TRBV6-5
length: 12
D: -
CDR3: CARATGTYGYTF
DNA: TGTGCCCGCGCGACAGGCACTTATGGCTACACCTTC

J: TRBJ2-1
size: few
V: TRBV7-3
length: 14
D: -
CDR3: CASSTGSSYNEQFF
DNA: TGTGCCAGCAGTACAGGGTCCTCCTACAATGAGCAGTTCTTC